The T cell receptor beta chain under discussion was sequenced for a study of blood T cell repertoires in COVID-19. Study context: COVID-19 samples collected from the United States, Italy and Spain covered acute and convalescent phases. T cells, B-cell-depleted T cells, or PBMCs supplied cDNA or gDNA.

This clone was detected a few times. Seattle researchers signed up patients amid active infection and tracked them longitudinally. The germline V gene encodes CDR1 SGHAT and CDR2 FQNNGV. Trimming stripped 5 bases from V and 1 base from J, with 6 bases between. The length of the CDR3 is 12 residues. Only in-frame clones appear in the TCRdb table, and some are missing; sequencing was by immunoSEQ multiplex PCR. Of a few hundred thousand clones listed, around 88% are singletons. The chain couples TRBV11-2 to TRBJ2-7; D call uncertain. The source material was peripheral blood. The clonotype comes from a woman aged 70-85 years with COVID-19, enrolled during active disease. CDR3 in amino acids: CASSPQSYEQYF. The CDR3 nucleotides are TGTGCCAGCAGCCCCCAATCCTACGAGCAGTACTTC.